The 9 T cell receptor beta chains below were found in one sample sequenced in a study of cytomegalovirus exposure and HLA in healthy donors. Only in-frame clones appear in the TCRdb table, and some are missing; sequencing was by immunoSEQ multiplex PCR. Among fewer than 120,000 clones, around nine tenths were seen once, and the ten largest hold roughly 1.4%. The sequenced sample was PBMCs. Receptor source: a woman aged 25 to 39 in good health and CMV-seropositive.

The chain joins TRBV4-3 to TRBJ2-1, with D perhaps TRBD2 (6 bases). This CDR3 comprises 14 residues. In germline, CDR1 is LGHNA, CDR2 YSLEER. V lost 1 base and J lost 6, with 10 bases in between. CDR3 loop: CASSQGWEANEQFF. DNA of the CDR3: TGCGCCAGCAGCCAAGGGTGGGAGGCCAATGAGCAGTTCTTC.

CDR3 nucleotide sequence: TGTGCCAGCAGCGTAACTAGCGGGAAGAATGAGCAGTTCTTC. It is translated as CASSVTSGKNEQFF. This chain uses TRBV5-4 with TRBJ2-1, with 10 bases fitting TRBD2. V shed 4 bases and J 7 bases; nucleotides not matched to a gene: 5. CDR3 length: 14 amino acids. Germline CDR1 reads SGHNT; CDR2 reads YYREEE (reference sequence). The full variable domain, rest sourced from reference TRBV5-4 and TRBJ2-1, is ETGVTQSPTHLIKTRGQQVTLRCSSQSGHNTVSWYQQALGQGPQFIFQYYREEENGRGNFPPRFSGLQFPNYSSELNVNALELDDSALYLCASSVTSGKNEQFFGPGTRLTVL.

The V and J genes are TRBV6-5 and TRBJ2-7, with 10 nucleotides matching TRBD1. The CDR3 consists of 15 residues. J gave up 2 bases and V 4 bases, and 5 bases lay outside the gene matches. The germline V gene encodes CDR1 MNHEY and CDR2 SVGAGI. CDR3 sequence: CASSSRTGGAYEQYF. CDR3 nucleotides: TGTGCCAGCAGTTCCCGGACAGGGGGGGCCTACGAGCAGTACTTC.

This clone has a handful of counts. Other DNA sequences from this sample encode an identical CDR3 as well. The V gene is TRBV29-1, the J gene TRBJ2-1; D perhaps matches TRBD2 (7 bases). V was cut by 3 bases and J by 3 bases, with 12 bases left in between. CDR1 and CDR2 from the germline V gene are SQVTM and ANQGSEA. This CDR3 is 14 amino acids long. Written as DNA, the CDR3 is TGCAGCGTTGACGGCGGGGGCCTCTACAATGAGCAGTTCTTC. It yields the protein CSVDGGGLYNEQFF.

The V gene is TRBV25-1, the J gene TRBJ2-1; no definite D call. The CDR3 has 11 residues. Per germline, CDR1 MGHDK and CDR2 SYGVNS. The germline V and J ends were trimmed by 6 bases and 9 bases, with 9 bases remaining between them. The chain's CDR3 is CASRTAGEQFF. In nucleotides, the CDR3 is TGTGCCAGCAGGACCGCAGGTGAGCAGTTCTTC.

The chain links TRBV4-3 to TRBJ2-5; D gene unclear. The CDR3 is made up of 15 amino acids. CDR1 LGHNA and CDR2 YSLEER come from the germline V gene. V was cut by 1 base and J by 5 bases, with 14 bases left in between. The CDR3 reads CASSQGRGAWETQYF. CDR3 DNA: TGCGCCAGCAGCCAAGGAAGAGGCGCTTGGGAGACCCAGTACTTC.

This chain uses TRBV9 with TRBJ2-1; D may be TRBD2 (5 bases). The CDR3 runs to 14 residues. Trimming took 3 bases from V and 7 from J, leaving 14 bases between them. Germline V gene lookup returns CDR1 SGDLS and CDR2 YYNGEE. The CDR3 loop reads CASSGGERRNEQFF. The CDR3 coding sequence is TGTGCCAGCAGCGGGGGAGAAAGGAGGAATGAGCAGTTCTTC.

The J gene is TRBJ1-1, the V gene TRBV6-1; D gene ambiguous. Germline values: CDR1 MNHNS, CDR2 SASEGT. Between the trimmed V and J ends, which lost 2 bases and 3 bases, there was a span of 10 bases. CDR3 size: 14 residues. In DNA, the CDR3 is TGTGCCAGCAGTGAAAATCCCATTGACACTGAAGCTTTCTTT. Encoded protein: CASSENPIDTEAFF.

The V and J genes are TRBV7-2 and TRBJ2-7; 11 bases line up with TRBD1. The CDR3 has 15 residues. V shed 0 bases and J 6 bases; nucleotides not matched to a gene: 4. Per germline, CDR1 SGHTA and CDR2 FQGNSA. The DNA of the CDR3 is TGTGCCAGCAGCTTAGCTGGGACAGGGGGACGCGAGCAGTACTTC. This sequence encodes CASSLAGTGGREQYF.